Below, 8 T cell receptor beta chains from the same sample are listed, as sequenced in a study of T cell responses to AZD1222 COVID-19 vaccine. The method was immunoSEQ multiplex PCR; TCRdb's version includes in-frame clones alone and lacks a portion of them. Among some 120,000 clones listed, around 90% were seen once. The material was peripheral blood, obtained on day 0 of AZD1222 vaccination. These receptor sequences come from an adult in good health.

The V and J genes are TRBV2 and TRBJ2-7, with 9 bases fitting TRBD1. V shed 6 bases, J shed 6 bases, and the junction held 18 bases outside the gene matches. The germline CDR1 and CDR2 sequences are SNHLY and FYNNEI. This CDR3 has 17 amino acids. This CDR3 is CASSWRVGTGYGGEQYF. The DNA for the CDR3 is TGTGCCAGCAGCTGGAGAGTGGGGACAGGGTATGGTGGCGAGCAGTACTTC.

The V gene is TRBV7-9, the J gene TRBJ1-2; D possibly corresponds to TRBD1 (5 bases). The CDR3 totals 12 residues. Trimming left V 5 bases short and J 6 bases short, with 10 bases between. The germline gives CDR1 SEHNR, CDR2 FQNEAQ (reference sequence). CDR3 DNA sequence: TGTGCCAGCAGCCCGCAGGGTAATGGCTACACCTTC. Its translation: CASSPQGNGYTF.

The chain carries TRBV30 and TRBJ2-3; D gene uncertain. Germline V gives CDR1 GTSNPN, CDR2 SVGIG (reference sequence). V was shortened by 5 bases and J by 1 base, with 7 bases between the two germline ends. CDR3 length equals 12 residues. CDR3 region: CAWDAGTDTQYF. CDR3 sequence (DNA): TGTGCCTGGGACGCCGGCACAGATACGCAGTATTTT.

This clone was seen just once. For the CDR3, the DNA is TGTGCCAGCAGGTTTGGTCGGAACACTGAAGCTTTCTTT. Encoded protein: CASRFGRNTEAFF. V and J are TRBV3-1 (or the pseudogene TRBV3-2) and TRBJ1-1; D unresolved. Trimming removed 6 bases at V and 1 base at J, with 9 bases between. The CDR3 sequence is 13 residues long. Looked up from germline, CDR1 is LGHDT and CDR2 is YNNKEL (reference sequence).

V usage is TRBV3-1 (or the pseudogene TRBV3-2) and J usage is TRBJ1-4; D is ambiguous. The germline V gene has CDR1 LGHDT and CDR2 YNNKEL (reference sequence). Trimming removed 0 bases at V and 7 bases at J, with 12 bases between. There are 15 residues in the CDR3. CDR3 protein: CASSQERLWGEKLFF. The CDR3 DNA sequence: TGTGCCAGCAGCCAAGAGAGGCTTTGGGGTGAAAAACTGTTTTTT.

This clone was recorded only once. The chain recombines TRBV4-2 with TRBJ1-5; the D is unclear. The germline V and J ends were trimmed by 0 bases and 7 bases, with 10 bases remaining between them. The germline V gene encodes CDR1 LGHNA and CDR2 YNFKEQ. CDR3 length: 14 amino acids. CDR3 residues: CASSQDSGSQPQHF. CDR3 nucleotides: TGTGCCAGCAGCCAAGATTCGGGGTCCCAGCCCCAGCATTTT.

The CDR3 sequence: CASSFGELEKLFF. The CDR3 DNA reads TGTGCCAGCAGTTTTGGGGAACTTGAAAAACTGTTTTTT. V gene TRBV12-3 or TRBV12-4 combines with J gene TRBJ1-4; no reliable D call. The CDR3 loop spans 13 amino acids. V was trimmed by 3 bases and J by 7 bases, leaving 9 bases between them.

V gene TRBV5-4 combines with J gene TRBJ1-5, with a possible D match to TRBD1 (5 bases). Germline values: CDR1 SGHNT, CDR2 YYREEE (reference sequence). The CDR3 is made up of 16 amino acids. Deletions cut 0 bases from V and 2 bases from J, with 12 bases between. CDR3 nucleotide sequence: TGTGCCAGCAGCTTGGATCTGGGGCTCGGCAATCAGCCCCAGCATTTT. Translation gives CASSLDLGLGNQPQHF.